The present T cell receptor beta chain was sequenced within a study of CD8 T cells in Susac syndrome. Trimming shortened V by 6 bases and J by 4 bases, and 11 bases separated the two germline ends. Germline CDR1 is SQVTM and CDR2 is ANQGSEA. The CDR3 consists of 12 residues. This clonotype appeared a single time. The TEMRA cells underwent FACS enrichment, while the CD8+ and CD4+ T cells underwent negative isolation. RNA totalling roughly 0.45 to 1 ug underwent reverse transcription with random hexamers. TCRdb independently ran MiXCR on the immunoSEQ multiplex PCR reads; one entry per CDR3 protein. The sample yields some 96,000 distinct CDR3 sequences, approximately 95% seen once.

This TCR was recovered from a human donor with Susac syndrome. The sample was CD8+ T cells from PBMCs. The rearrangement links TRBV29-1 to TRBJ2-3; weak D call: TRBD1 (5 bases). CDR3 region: CSVPSGSDTQYF. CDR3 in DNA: TGCAGCGTGCCCTCAGGGTCAGATACGCAGTATTTT.